This T cell receptor beta chain derives from a study of T cell changes during pregnancy in multiple sclerosis. Clones were read by immunoSEQ multiplex PCR, and TCRdb kept only the in-frame ones, dropping some. The table has about 86,000 clones, more than 85% seen once. From germline, CDR1 is MNHNY and CDR2 SVGAGI (reference sequence). Trimming cost V 5 bases and J 7 bases; bases outside gene matches: 8. The CDR3 runs to 16 residues. This receptor was taken from a female donor in good health, enrolled as a control in a pregnancy study. V is TRBV6-6 and J is TRBJ1-4; 12 positions agree with TRBD1. The sequencing here drew on peripheral blood, taken in the first trimester of pregnancy. CDR3 in DNA: TGTGCCAGCAGTACCCTGGGACAGGGGGCATCTGAAAAACTGTTTTTT. Translated: CASSTLGQGASEKLFF.